This record concerns one T cell receptor (beta chain) sequence. The data derive from a study of blood T cell repertoires in COVID-19. The CDR3 length is 15 residues. Germline V lookup: CDR1 SGHDT, CDR2 YYEEEE. Trimming took 4 bases from V and 0 from J, leaving 13 bases between them. The data were produced by immunoSEQ multiplex PCR, yet TCRdb's version contains in-frame clones alone and is incomplete. The sample consists of about 480,000 clones, approximately 90% of them appearing once. The chain couples TRBV5-6 to TRBJ1-1; D gene uncertain. This clonotype was sampled from a woman aged 40 to 50 who had recovered from COVID-19. Sequenced input: PBMCs or T cells enriched from blood (not recorded which). DNA of the CDR3: TGTGCCAGCAGCCTAGGATGGGTCGTGAACACTGAAGCTTTCTTT. As protein: CASSLGWVVNTEAFF.